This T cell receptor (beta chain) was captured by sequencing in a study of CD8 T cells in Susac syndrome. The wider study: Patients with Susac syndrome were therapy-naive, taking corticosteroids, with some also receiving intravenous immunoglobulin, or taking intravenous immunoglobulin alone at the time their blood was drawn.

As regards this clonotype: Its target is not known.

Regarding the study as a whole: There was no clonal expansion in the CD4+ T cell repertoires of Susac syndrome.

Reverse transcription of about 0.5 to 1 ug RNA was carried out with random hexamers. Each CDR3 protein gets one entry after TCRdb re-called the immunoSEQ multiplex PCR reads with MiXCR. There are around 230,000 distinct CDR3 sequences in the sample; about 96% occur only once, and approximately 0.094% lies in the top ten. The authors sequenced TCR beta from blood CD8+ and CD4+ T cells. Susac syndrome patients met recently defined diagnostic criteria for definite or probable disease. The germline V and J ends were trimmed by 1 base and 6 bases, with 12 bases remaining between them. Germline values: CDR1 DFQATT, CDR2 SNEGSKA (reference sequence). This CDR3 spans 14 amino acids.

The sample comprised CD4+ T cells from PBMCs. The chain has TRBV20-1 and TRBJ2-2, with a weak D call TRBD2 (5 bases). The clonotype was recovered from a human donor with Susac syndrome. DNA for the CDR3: TGCAGTGCTAGAGCCAAGGGAGTGGCCGGGGAGCTGTTTTTT. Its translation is CSARAKGVAGELFF.